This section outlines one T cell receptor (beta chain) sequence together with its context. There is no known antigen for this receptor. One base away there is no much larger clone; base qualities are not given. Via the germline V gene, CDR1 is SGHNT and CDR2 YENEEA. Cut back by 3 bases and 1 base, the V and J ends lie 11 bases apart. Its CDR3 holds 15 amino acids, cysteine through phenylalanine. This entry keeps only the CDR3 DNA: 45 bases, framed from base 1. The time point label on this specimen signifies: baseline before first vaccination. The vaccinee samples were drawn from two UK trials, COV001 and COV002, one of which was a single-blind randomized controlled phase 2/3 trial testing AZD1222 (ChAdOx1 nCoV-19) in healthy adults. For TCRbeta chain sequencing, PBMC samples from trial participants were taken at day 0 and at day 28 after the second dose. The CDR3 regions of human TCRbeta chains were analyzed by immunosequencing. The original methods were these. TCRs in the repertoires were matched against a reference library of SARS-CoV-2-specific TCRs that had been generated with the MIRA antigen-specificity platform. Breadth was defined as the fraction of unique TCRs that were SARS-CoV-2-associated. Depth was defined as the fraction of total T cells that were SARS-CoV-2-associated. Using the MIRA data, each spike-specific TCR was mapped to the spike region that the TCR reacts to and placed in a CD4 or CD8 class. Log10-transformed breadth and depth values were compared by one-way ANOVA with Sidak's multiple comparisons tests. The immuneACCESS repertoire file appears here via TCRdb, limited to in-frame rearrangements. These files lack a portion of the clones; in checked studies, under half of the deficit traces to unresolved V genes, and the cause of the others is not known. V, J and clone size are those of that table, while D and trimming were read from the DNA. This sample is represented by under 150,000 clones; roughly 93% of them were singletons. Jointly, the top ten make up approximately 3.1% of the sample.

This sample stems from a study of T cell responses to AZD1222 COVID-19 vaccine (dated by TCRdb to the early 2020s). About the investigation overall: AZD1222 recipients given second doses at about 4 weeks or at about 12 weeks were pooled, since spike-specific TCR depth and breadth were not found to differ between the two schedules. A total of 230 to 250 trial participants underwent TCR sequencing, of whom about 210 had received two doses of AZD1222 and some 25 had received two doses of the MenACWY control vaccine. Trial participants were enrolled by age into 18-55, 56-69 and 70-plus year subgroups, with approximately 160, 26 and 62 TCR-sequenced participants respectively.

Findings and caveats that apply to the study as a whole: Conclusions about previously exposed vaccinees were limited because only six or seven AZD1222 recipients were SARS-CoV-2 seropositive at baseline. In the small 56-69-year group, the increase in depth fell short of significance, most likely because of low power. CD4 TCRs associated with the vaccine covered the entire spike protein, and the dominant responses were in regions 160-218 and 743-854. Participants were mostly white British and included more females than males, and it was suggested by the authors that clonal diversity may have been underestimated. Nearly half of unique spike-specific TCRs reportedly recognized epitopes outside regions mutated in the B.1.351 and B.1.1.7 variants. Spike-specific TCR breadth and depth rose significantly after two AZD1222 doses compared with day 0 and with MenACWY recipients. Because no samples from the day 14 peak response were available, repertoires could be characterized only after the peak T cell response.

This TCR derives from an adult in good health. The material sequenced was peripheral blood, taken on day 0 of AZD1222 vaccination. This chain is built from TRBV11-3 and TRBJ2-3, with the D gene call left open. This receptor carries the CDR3 CASSFGHARTDTQYF. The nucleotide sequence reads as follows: TGTGCCAGCAGCTTTGGCCACGCCCGCACAGATACGCAGTATTTT.